This T cell receptor (beta chain) was sequenced during a study of PD-1 and CTLA-4 blockade in melanoma. This clone was recorded only once. CDR1 and CDR2 (germline): SGHNT, YYREEE (reference sequence). Trimming took off 2 bases at V and 1 base at J, with 7 bases between the two ends. The CDR3 is 14 amino acids. Measured with immunoSEQ multiplex PCR; TCRdb has only the in-frame clones, and not every one. The repertoire holds some 29,000 clones, with roughly nine tenths as singletons. The sample here was CD8+ T cells from peripheral blood, taken before anti-PD-1 treatment. The rearrangement links TRBV5-4 to TRBJ1-5; TRBD1 is a possible D gene (5 bases). This TCR was sampled from a human donor with melanoma. CDR3: CASSFGGSNQPQHF. CDR3 DNA sequence: TGTGCCAGCAGCTTCGGGGGGAGCAATCAGCCCCAGCATTTT.